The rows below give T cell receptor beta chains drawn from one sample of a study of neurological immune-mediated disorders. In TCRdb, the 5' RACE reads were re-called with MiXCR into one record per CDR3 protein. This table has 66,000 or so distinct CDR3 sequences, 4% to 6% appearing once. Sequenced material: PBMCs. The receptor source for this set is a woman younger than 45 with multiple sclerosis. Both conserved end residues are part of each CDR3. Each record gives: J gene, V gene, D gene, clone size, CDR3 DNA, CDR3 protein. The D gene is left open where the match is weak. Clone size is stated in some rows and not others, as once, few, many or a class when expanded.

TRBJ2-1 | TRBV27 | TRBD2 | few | TGTGCCAGCAGTTTAGGGGGCCAAGGTAGCGGGGATGAGCAGTTCTTC | CASSLGGQGSGDEQFF
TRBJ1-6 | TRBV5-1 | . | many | TGCGCCAGCAGCTTAAACACACATAATTCACCCCTCCACTTT | CASSLNTHNSPLHF
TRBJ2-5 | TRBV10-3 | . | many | TGTGCCATCAGTGAAGGGGGGGCCCAAGAGACCCAGTACTTC | CAISEGGAQETQYF
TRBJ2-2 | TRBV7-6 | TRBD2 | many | TGTGCCAGCAGCTCCCCGACTAGCGGGGGGGCCCGGGTCGGGGAGCTGTTTTTT | CASSSPTSGGARVGELFF
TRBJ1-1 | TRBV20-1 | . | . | TGCAGTGCTAGAGATAGAGGGTGGCGGGGTGTAGCTTTCTTT | CSARDRGWRGVAFF
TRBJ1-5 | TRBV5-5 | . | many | TGTGCCAGCAGCTGGGCCCCTTGGGAACAGCCCCAGCATTTT | CASSWAPWEQPQHF
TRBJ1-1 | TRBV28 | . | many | TGTGCCAGCAGGATGCCGGGGGGCACTGAAGCTTTCTTT | CASRMPGGTEAFF
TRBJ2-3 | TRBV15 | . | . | TGTGCCACCGCACGCACAGATACGCAGTATTTT | CATARTDTQYF
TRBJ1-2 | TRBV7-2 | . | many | TGTGCCAGCAGCCTACCTCCGGGGGAGGGCTACACCTTC | CASSLPPGEGYTF
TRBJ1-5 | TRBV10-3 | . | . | TGTGCCATTGGGGACCAGCCCCAGAATTTT | CAIGDQPQNF
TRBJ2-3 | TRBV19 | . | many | TGTGCCAGTAGTCCGCGGACGGCCCCCACAGATACGCAGTATTTT | CASSPRTAPTDTQYF
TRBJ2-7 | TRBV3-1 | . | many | TGTGCCAGCAGCCGAGTACTAGAGTCCTCCTACGAGCAGTACTTC | CASSRVLESSYEQYF
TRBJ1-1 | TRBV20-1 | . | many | TGCAGTGCCAAAAGAGGTAGTTCCCCCACTGAAGCTTTCTTT | CSAKRGSSPTEAFF
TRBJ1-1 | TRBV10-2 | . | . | TGCGCCAGCAGTGAAATCTTCACTGAAGCTTTCTTT | CASSEIFTEAFF
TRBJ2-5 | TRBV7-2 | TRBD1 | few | TGTGCCAGCAGCTTAGACGGGACAGTGTTCCAAGAGACCCAGTACTTC | CASSLDGTVFQETQYF
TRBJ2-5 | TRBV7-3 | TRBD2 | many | TGTGCCAGCAGCTTACGCCACCGGGAGGGAGAGACCCAGTACTTC | CASSLRHREGETQYF
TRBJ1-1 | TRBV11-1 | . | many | TGTGCCAGCAGCTTACAACAGGGGAACACTGAAGCTTTCTTT | CASSLQQGNTEAFF
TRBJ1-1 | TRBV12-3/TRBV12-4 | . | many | TGTGCCAGCAGAGACGAGGCTATGAACACTGAAGCTTTCTTT | CASRDEAMNTEAFF